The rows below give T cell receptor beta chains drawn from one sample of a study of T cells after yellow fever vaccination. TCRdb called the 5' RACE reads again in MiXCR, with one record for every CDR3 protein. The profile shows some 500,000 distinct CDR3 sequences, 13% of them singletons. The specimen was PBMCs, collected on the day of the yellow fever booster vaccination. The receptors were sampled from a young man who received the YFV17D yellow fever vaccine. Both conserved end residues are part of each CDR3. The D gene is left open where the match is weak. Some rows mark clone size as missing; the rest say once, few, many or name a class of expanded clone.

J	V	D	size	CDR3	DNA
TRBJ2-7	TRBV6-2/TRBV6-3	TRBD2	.	CASTKLAGGLYEQYF	TGTGCCAGCACCAAACTAGCGGGAGGACTTTACGAGCAGTACTTC
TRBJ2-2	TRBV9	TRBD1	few	CASSARDRRTGELFF	TGTGCCAGCAGCGCGCGGGACAGGCGAACCGGGGAGCTGTTTTTT
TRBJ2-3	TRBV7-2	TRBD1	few	CASSTRLGQGRTPPQYF	TGTGCCAGCAGCACACGACTGGGACAGGGTCGGACCCCCCCGCAGTATTTT
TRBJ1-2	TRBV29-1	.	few	CSARDGYGYTF	TGCAGCGCCCGGGACGGCTATGGCTACACCTTC
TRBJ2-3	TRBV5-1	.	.	CASGLSGFSTDTQYF	TGCGCCAGCGGGTTAAGCGGCTTTAGCACAGATACGCAGTATTTT
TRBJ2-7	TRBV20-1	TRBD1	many	CSALTGGYEQYF	TGCAGTGCCCTGACAGGGGGATACGAGCAGTACTTC
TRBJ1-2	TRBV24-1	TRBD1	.	CATSDLSTGSDGYTF	TGTGCCACCAGTGATTTGTCGACAGGGAGCGATGGCTACACCTTC
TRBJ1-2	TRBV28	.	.	CASSFVQRSGYGYTF	TGTGCCAGCAGTTTCGTACAGCGATCGGGCTATGGCTACACCTTC
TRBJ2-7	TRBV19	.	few	CASSGAGMYEQYF	TGTGCCAGTAGTGGGGCAGGGATGTACGAGCAGTACTTC
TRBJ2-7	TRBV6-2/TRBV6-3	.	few	CASTTTNYEQYF	TGTGCCAGCACAACAACTAACTACGAGCAGTACTTC
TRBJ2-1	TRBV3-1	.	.	CASGERSSYNEQFF	TGTGCCAGCGGGGAGCGGTCCTCCTACAATGAGCAGTTCTTC
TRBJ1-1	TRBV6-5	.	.	CASSYNPGRSGTEAFF	TGTGCCAGCAGTTACAACCCAGGCAGGAGCGGTACTGAAGCTTTCTTT
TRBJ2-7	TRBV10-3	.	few	CAISSQTNTYEQYF	TGTGCCATCAGTTCGCAGACCAACACCTACGAGCAGTACTTC
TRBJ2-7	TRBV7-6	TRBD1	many	CASSSGTGLLYEQYF	TGTGCCAGCAGCTCCGGGACAGGGCTTTTGTACGAGCAGTACTTC
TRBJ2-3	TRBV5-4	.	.	CASTPTGYSTDTQYF	TGTGCCAGCACCCCGACAGGCTACAGCACAGATACGCAGTATTTT
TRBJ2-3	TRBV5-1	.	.	CASSRQTDPSTDTQYF	TGCGCCAGCAGCCGACAGACAGACCCTAGCACAGATACGCAGTATTTT
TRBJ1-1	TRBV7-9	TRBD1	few	CASSGWTGPMNTEAFF	TGTGCCAGCAGCGGATGGACAGGGCCTATGAACACTGAAGCTTTCTTT
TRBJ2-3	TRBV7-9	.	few	CASTSGADRTDTQYF	TGTGCCAGCACCTCAGGGGCTGATAGGACAGATACGCAGTATTTT
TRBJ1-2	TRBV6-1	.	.	CASSMGFRGGAHHGYTF	TGTGCCAGCAGTATGGGATTTCGTGGGGGGGCACACCATGGCTACACCTTC
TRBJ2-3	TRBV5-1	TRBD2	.	CASSSAGGSTDTQYF	TGCGCCAGCAGTTCGGCGGGGGGGAGCACAGATACGCAGTATTTT
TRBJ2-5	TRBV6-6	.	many	CASSGLETQYF	TGTGCCAGCAGTGGCTTGGAGACCCAGTACTTC
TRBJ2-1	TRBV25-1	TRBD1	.	CASSELTGSEQFF	TGTGCCAGCAGTGAACTGACAGGGTCTGAGCAGTTCTTC
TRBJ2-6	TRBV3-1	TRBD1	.	CASSPRTGADSGANVLTF	TGTGCCAGCAGCCCTCGCACAGGGGCCGACTCTGGGGCCAACGTCCTGACTTTC
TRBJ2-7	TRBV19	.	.	CASSTGEFGEQYF	TGTGCCAGTAGTACGGGCGAGTTTGGCGAGCAGTACTTC
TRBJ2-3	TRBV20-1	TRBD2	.	CSARDLLTSGRAATDTQYF	TGCAGTGCTAGAGATCTGTTGACTAGCGGGAGGGCCGCGACAGATACGCAGTATTTT
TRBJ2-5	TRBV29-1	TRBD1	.	CSVTGQGAAETQYF	TGCAGCGTTACTGGACAGGGGGCCGCAGAGACCCAGTACTTC
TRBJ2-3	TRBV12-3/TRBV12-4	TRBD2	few	CASRPRGLAGVNTQYF	TGTGCCAGCAGACCAAGGGGACTAGCGGGAGTTAATACGCAGTATTTT
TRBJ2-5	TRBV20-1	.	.	CSARDLSGETQYF	TGCAGTGCTAGAGATCTCTCGGGAGAGACCCAGTACTTC
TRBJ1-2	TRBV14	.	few	CASSSRGGYYGYTF	TGTGCCAGCAGCAGCAGAGGTGGATACTATGGCTACACCTTC
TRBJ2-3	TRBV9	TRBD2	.	CASSAAGGLTDTQYF	TGTGCCAGCAGCGCGGCGGGAGGACTCACAGATACGCAGTATTTT
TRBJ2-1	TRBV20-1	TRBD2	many	CSAAGLAGHNEQFF	TGCAGTGCTGCAGGACTAGCGGGTCACAATGAGCAGTTCTTC
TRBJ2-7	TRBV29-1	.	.	CSVSFPALQGFVYEQYF	TGCAGCGTTTCCTTCCCGGCACTACAGGGATTTGTCTACGAGCAGTACTTC
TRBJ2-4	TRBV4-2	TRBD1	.	CASSQVTGSDIQYF	TGTGCCAGCAGCCAAGTGACAGGGTCTGACATTCAGTACTTC
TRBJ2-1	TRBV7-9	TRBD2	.	CASSRSGAEQFF	TGTGCCAGCAGCCGGAGCGGGGCCGAGCAGTTCTTC
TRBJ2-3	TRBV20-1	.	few	CSADLDTSTDTQYF	TGCAGTGCGGACTTGGACACTAGCACAGATACGCAGTATTTT
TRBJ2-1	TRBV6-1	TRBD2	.	CASRNQIIIAGGLEYNEQFF	TGTGCCAGCAGGAATCAGATTATTATCGCGGGAGGCCTAGAGTACAATGAGCAGTTCTTC
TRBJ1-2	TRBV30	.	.	CASGKARGNYGYTF	TGTGCCTCGGGAAAGGCGCGGGGTAACTATGGCTACACCTTC